The source of this T cell receptor beta chain is a study of blood T cell repertoires in COVID-19. As for the study in general: From the United States, Italy and Spain came samples of acute and convalescent COVID-19. The analysed material was cDNA or gDNA that came from T cells, B-cell-depleted T cells, or PBMCs.

Per the original methods: From reference gene primer amplification, estimates of nucleated cell counts were derived. Profiled with immunoSEQ multiplex PCR; TCRdb holds only in-frame clones, not every one. The D gene and trimming were derived from the DNA, and the V and J assignments and clone size from that table. Of approximately 180,000 clones in the sample, 90% are singletons; the top ten hold 0.45% to 0.65%. J gave up 6 bases and V 5 bases, and 7 bases lay outside the gene matches. Germline CDR1 is LGHDT and CDR2 is YNNKEL (reference sequence). The CDR3 loop spans 15 amino acids. This sequence originates from a man aged 50 or older with acute or convalescent COVID-19. Sequenced: peripheral blood. The V call is TRBV3-1 (or the pseudogene TRBV3-2), the J call TRBJ2-7; 13 bases match TRBD2. CDR3 in amino acids: CASSFRLAGGSEQYF. The CDR3 DNA follows: TGTGCCAGCAGCTTTCGACTAGCGGGAGGTAGCGAGCAGTACTTC.